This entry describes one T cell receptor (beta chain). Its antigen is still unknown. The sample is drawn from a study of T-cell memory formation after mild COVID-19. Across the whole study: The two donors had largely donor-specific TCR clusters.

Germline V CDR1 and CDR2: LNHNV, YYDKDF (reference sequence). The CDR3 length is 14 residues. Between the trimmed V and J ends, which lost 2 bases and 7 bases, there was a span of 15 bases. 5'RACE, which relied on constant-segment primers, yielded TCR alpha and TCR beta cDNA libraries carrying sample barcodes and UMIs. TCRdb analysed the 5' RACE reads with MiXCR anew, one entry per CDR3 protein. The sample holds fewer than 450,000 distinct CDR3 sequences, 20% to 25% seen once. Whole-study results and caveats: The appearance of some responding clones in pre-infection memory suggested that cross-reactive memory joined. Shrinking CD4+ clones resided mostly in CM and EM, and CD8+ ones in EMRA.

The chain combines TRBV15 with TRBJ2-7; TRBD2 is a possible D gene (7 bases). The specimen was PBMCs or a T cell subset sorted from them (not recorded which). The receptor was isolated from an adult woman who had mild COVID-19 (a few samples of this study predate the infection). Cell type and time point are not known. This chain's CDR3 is CATSRKGGLGEQYF. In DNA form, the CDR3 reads TGTGCCACCAGCAGAAAGGGGGGGCTAGGGGAGCAGTACTTC.